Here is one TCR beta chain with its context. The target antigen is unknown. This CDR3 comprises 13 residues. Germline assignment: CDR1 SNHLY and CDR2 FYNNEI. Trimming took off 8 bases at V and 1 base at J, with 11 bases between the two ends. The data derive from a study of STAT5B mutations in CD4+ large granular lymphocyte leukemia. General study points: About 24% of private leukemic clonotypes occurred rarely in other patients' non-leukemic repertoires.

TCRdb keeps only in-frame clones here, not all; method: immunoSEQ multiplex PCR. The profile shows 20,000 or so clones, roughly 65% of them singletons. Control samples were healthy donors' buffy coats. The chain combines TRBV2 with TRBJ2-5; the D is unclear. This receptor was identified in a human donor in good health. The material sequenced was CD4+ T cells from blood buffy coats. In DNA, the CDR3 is TGTGCCAGCGTTATGGAGCTCCAAGAGACCCAGTACTTC. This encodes CASVMELQETQYF.